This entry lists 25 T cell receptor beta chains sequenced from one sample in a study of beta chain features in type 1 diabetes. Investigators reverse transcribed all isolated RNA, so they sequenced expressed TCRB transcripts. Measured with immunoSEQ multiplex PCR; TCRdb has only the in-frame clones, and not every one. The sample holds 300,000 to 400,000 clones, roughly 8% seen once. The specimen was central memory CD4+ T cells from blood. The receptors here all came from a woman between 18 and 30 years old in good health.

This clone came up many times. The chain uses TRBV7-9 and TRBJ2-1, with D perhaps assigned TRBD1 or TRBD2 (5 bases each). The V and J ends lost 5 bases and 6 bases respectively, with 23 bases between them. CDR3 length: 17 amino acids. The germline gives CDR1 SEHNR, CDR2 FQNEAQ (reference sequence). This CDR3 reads CASSPRGLGLLGNEQFF. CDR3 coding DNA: TGTGCCAGCAGCCCCCGGGGCCTAGGGCTGTTGGGCAATGAGCAGTTCTTC.

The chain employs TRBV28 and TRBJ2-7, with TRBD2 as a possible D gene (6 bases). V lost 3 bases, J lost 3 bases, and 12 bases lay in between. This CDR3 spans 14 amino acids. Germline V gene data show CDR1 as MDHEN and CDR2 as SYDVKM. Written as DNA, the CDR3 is TGTGCCAGCAGTTTGGGGGGAGACATCTACGAGCAGTACTTC. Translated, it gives CASSLGGDIYEQYF.

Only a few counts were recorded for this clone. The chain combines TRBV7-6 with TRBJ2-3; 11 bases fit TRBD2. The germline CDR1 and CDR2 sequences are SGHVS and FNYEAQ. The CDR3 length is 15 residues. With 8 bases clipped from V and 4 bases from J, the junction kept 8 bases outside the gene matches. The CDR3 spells CASQRIAGGPDTQYF. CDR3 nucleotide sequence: TGTGCCAGCCAGAGAATAGCGGGAGGGCCAGATACGCAGTATTTT.

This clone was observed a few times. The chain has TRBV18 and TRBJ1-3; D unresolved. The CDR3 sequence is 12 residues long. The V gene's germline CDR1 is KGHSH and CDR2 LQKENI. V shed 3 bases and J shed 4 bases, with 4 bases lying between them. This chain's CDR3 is CASSPDGNTIYF. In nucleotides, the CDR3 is TGTGCCAGCTCACCTGACGGAAACACCATATATTTT. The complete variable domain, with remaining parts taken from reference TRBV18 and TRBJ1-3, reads NAGVMQNPRHLVRRRGQEARLRCSPMKGHSHVYWYRQLPEEGLKFMVYLQKENIIDESGMPKERFSAEFPKEGPSILRIQQVVRGDSAAYFCASSPDGNTIYFGEGSWLTVV.

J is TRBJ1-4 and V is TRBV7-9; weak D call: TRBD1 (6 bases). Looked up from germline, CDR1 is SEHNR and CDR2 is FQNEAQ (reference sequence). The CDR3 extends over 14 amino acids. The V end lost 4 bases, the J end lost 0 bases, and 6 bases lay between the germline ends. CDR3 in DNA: TGTGCCAGCAGCTGGACAGCAACTAATGAAAAACTGTTTTTT. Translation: CASSWTATNEKLFF.

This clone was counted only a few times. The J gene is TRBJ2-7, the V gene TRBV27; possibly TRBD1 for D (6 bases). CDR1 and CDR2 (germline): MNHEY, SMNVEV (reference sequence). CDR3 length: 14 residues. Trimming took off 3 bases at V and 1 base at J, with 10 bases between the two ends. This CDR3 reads CASSFLGGSYEQYF. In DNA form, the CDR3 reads TGTGCCAGCAGTTTTCTAGGGGGATCCTACGAGCAGTACTTC.

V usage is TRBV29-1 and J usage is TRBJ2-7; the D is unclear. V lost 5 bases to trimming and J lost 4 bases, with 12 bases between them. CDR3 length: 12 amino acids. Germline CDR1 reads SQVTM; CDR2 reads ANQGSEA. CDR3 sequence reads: CSVKQQGYEQYF. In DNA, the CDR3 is TGCAGCGTTAAGCAACAAGGATACGAGCAGTACTTC.

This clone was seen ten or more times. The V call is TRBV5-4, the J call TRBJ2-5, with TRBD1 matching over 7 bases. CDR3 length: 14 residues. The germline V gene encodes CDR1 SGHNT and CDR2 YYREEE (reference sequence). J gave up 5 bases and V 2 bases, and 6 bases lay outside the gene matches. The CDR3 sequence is CASSFPTGSETQYF. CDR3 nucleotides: TGTGCCAGCAGCTTCCCGACAGGGAGCGAGACCCAGTACTTC.

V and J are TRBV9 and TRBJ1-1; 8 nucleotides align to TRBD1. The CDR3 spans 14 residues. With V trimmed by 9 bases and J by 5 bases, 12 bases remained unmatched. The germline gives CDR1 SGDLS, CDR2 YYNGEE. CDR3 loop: CATDRGKVVTEAFF. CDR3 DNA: TGTGCCACAGACAGGGGTAAAGTGGTGACTGAAGCTTTCTTT.

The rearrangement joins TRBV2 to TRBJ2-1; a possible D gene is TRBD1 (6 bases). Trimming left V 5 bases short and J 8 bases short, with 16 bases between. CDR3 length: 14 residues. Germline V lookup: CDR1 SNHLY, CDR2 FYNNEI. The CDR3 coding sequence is TGTGCCAGCAGTTGGGCAGGGGCCTCCGATGAGCAGTTCTTC. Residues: CASSWAGASDEQFF.

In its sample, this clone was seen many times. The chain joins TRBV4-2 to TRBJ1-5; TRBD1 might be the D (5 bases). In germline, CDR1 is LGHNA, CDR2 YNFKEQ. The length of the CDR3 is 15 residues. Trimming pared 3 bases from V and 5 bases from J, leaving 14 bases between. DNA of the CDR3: TGTGCCAGCAGCCATCACACCGGAGGGGATCAGCCCCAGCATTTT. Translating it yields CASSHHTGGDQPQHF.

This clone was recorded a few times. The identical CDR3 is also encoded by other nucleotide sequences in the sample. CDR3 in DNA: TGCGCCAGCAGCTTGTTAACTGAGAACACTGAAGCTTTCTTT. Translated, it gives CASSLLTENTEAFF. V gene TRBV5-1 combines with J gene TRBJ1-1; D is unresolved. The CDR3 runs to 14 residues. Germline V gene sequence: CDR1 SGHRS, CDR2 YFSETQ. V shed 1 base and J shed 1 base, with 8 bases lying between them. The complete variable domain, with remaining parts taken from reference TRBV5-1 and TRBJ1-1, reads KAGVTQTPRYLIKTRGQQVTLSCSPISGHRSVSWYQQTPGQGLQFLFEYFSETQRNKGNFPGRFSGRQFSNSRSEMNVSTLELGDSALYLCASSLLTENTEAFFGQGTRLTVV.

CDR3 nucleotides: TGTGCCAGCTCACCTCTGAGCGGGAGCTACAATGAGCAGTTCTTC. Amino acid sequence: CASSPLSGSYNEQFF. The genes are TRBV18 and TRBJ2-1; 8 bases are a match to TRBD2. Per germline, CDR1 KGHSH and CDR2 LQKENI. J was trimmed by 3 bases and V by 3 bases; bases with no gene match: 4. The CDR3 length is 15 residues.

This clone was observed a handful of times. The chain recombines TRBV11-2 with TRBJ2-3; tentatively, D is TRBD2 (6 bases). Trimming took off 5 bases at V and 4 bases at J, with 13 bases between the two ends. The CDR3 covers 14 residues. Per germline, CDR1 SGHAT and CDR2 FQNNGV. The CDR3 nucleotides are TGTGCCAGCAGCAGACTAGTTAGTTCAGATACGCAGTATTTT. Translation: CASSRLVSSDTQYF. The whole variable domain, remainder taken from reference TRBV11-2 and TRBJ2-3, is EAGVAQSPRYKIIEKRQSVAFWCNPISGHATLYWYQQILGQGPKLLIQFQNNGVVDDSQLPKDRFSAERLKGVDSTLKIQPAKLEDSAVYLCASSRLVSSDTQYFGPGTRLTVL.

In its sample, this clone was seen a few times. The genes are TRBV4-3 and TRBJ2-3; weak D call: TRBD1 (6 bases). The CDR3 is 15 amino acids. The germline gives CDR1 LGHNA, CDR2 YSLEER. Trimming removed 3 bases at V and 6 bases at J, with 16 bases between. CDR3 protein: CASSQRAGVADTQYF. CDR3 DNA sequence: TGCGCCAGCAGCCAGAGAGCAGGGGTTGCGGATACGCAGTATTTT.

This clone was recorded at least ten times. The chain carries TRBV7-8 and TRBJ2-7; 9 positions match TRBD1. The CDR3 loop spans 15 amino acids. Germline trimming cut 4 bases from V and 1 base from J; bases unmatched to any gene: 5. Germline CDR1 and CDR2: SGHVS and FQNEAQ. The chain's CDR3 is CASSSDRGSSYEQYF. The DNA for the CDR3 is TGTGCCAGCAGCTCGGACAGGGGCAGTTCCTACGAGCAGTACTTC.

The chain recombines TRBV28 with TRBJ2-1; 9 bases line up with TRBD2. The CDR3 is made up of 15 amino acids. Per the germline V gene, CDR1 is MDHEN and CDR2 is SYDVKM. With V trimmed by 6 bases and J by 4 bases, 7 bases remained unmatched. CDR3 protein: CASRAGGGIYNEQFF. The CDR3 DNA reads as TGTGCCAGCAGAGCGGGGGGCGGAATTTACAATGAGCAGTTCTTC.

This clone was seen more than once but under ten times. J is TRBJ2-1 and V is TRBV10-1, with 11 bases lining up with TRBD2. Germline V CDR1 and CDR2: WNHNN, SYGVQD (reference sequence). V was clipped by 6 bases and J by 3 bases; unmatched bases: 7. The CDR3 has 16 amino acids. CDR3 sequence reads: CASSAATSGIYNEQFF. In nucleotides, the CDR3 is TGCGCCAGCAGCGCCGCGACTAGCGGGATCTACAATGAGCAGTTCTTC.

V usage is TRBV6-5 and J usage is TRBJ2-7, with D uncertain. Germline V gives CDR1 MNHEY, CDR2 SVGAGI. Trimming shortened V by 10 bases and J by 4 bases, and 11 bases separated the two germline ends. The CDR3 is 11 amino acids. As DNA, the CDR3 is TGTGCCACCTCCACGCCTTACGAGCAGTACTTC. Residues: CATSTPYEQYF.

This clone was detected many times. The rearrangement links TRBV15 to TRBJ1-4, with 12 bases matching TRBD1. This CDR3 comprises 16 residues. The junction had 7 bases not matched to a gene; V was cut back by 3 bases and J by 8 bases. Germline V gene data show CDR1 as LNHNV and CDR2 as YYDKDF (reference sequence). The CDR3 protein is CATSSLTGTGGEKLFF. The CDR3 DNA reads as TGTGCCACCAGCAGCCTAACCGGGACAGGGGGCGAAAAACTGTTTTTT. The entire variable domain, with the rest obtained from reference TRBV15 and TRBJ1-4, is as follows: DAMVIQNPRYQVTQFGKPVTLSCSQTLNHNVMYWYQQKSSQAPKLLFHYYDKDFNNEADTPDNFQSRRPNTSFCFLDIRSPGLGDTAMYLCATSSLTGTGGEKLFFGSGTQLSVL.

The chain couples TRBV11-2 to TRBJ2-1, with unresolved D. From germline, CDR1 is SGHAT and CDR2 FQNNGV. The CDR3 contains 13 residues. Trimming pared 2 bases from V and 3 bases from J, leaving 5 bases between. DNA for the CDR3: TGTGCCAGCAGCTTACCAGGCTACAATGAGCAGTTCTTC. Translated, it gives CASSLPGYNEQFF. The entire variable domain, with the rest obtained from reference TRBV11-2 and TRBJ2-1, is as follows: EAGVAQSPRYKIIEKRQSVAFWCNPISGHATLYWYQQILGQGPKLLIQFQNNGVVDDSQLPKDRFSAERLKGVDSTLKIQPAKLEDSAVYLCASSLPGYNEQFFGPGTRLTVL.

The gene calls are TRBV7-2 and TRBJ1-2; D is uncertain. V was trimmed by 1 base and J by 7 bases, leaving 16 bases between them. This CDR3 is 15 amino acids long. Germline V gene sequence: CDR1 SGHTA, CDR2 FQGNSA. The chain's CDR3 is CASSLVWFEGGGYTF. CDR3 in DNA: TGTGCCAGCAGCTTAGTGTGGTTCGAGGGCGGTGGCTACACCTTC.

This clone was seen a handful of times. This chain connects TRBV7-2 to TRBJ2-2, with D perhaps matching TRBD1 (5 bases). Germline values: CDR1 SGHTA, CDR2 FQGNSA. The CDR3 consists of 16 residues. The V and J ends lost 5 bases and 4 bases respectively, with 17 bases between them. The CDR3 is CASSPGATRGTGELFF. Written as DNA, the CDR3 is TGTGCCAGCAGCCCTGGGGCTACACGAGGCACCGGGGAGCTGTTTTTT.

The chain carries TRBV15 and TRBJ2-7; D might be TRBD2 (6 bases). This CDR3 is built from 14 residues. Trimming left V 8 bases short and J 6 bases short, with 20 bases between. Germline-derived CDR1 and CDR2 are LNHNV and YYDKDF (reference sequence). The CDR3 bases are TGTGCCACCCCGCGCTTGGGGGGTGGGGGCGAGCAGTACTTC. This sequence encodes CATPRLGGGGEQYF.

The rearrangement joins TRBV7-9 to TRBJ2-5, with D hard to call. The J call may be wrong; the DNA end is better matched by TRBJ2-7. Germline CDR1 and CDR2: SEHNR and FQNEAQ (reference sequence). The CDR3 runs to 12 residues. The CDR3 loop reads CASSLEVDEQYF. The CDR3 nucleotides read TGTGCCAGCAGCTTAGAGGTCGACGAGCAGTACTTC.